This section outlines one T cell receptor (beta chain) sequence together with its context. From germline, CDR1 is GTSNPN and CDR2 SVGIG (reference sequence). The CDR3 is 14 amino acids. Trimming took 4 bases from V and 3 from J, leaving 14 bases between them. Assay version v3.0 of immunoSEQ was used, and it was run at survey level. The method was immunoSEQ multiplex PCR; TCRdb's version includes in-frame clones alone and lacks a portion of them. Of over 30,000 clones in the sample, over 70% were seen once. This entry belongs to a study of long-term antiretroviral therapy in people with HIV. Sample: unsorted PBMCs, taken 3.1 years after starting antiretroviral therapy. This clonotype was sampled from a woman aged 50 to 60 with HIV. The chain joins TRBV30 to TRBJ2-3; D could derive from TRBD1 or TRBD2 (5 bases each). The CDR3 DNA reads TGTGCCTGGACCGGGACCGCCGGAACAGATACGCAGTATTTT. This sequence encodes CAWTGTAGTDTQYF.